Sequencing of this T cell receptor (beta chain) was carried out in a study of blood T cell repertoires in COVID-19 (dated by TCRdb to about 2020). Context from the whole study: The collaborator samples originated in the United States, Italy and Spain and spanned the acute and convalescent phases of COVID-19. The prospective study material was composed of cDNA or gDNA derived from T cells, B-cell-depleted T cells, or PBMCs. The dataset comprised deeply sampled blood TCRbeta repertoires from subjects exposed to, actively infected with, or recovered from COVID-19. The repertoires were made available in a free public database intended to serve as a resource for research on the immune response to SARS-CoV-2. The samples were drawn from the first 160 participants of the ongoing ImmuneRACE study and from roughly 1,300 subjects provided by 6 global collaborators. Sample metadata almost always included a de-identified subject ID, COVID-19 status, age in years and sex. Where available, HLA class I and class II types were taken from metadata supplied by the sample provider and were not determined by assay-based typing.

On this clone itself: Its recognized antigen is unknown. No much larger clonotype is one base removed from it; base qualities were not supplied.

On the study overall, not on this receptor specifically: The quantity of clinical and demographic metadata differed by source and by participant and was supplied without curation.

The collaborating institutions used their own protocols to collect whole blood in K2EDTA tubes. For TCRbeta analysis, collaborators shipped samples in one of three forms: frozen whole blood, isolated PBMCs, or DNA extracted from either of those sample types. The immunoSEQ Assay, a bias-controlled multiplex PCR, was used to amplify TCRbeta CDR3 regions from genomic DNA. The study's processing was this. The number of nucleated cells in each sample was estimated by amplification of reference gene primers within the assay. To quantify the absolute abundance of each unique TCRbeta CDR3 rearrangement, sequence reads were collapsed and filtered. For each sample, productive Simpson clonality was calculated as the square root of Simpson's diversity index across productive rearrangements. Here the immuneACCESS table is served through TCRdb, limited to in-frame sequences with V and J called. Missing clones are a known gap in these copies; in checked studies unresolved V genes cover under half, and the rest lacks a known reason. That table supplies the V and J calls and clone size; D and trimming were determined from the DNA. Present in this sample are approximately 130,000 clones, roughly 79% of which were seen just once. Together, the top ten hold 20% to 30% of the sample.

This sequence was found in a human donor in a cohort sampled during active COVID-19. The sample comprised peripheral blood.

The CDR3 reads CASSYSNPAGANVLTF. The nucleotide sequence reads TGTGCCAGCAGTTACTCGAATCCGGCTGGGGCCAACGTCCTGACTTTC. The rearranged chain carries TRBV6-2 or TRBV6-3 and TRBJ2-6; a confident D gene designation cannot be given. CDR1 MNHEY and CDR2 SVGEGT are derived from the germline V gene. From its cysteine to its phenylalanine, the CDR3 spans 16 amino acids. Only the CDR3 portion is preserved as DNA: 48 bases, with reading frame beginning at the first base. V is shortened by 0 bases, J by 2 bases, and the region joining them spans 8 bases.